The text below deals with one T cell receptor beta chain. Antigen unknown. CDR3 length equals 13 residues. The V gene's germline CDR1 is GTSNPN and CDR2 SVGIG (reference sequence). V shed 4 bases and J shed 7 bases, with 14 bases lying between them. This specimen comes from a study of shared clonotypes between healthy human individuals. The study's findings and limits: Rarefaction showed that sequencing of sorted subsets was incomplete (despite large depth).

Researchers divided each subset's genomic DNA evenly across several immunoSEQ plates. Original methodology: There were no quality scores in the junction-only immunoSEQ sequences, so filtering differed. This table comes from immunoSEQ multiplex PCR, and its TCRdb copy is limited to in-frame clones, with some not included. V and J calls and clone size are copied from that table; D and trimming were computed from the DNA. The sample lists under 750,000 clones, roughly 72% occurring once. Sequenced sample: memory CD4+ T cells sorted from blood. The subset denotes: CD45RA-negative fraction. The receptor's source is a woman between 25 and 40 years old in good health. The chain links TRBV30 to TRBJ2-1; D not resolved. CDR3 residues: CAWTLSEDNEQFF. The DNA for the CDR3 is TGTGCCTGGACCCTCTCCGAGGATAATGAGCAGTTCTTC.